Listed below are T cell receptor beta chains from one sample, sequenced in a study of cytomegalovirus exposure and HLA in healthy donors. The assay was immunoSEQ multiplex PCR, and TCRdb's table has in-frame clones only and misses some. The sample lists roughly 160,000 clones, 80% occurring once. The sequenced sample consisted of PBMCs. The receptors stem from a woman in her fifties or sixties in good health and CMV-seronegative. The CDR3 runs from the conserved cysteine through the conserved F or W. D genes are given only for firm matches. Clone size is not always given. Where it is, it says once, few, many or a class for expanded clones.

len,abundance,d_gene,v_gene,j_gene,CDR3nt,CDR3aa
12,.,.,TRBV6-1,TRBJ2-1,TGTGCCAGCAGGCCAGACTACAATGAGCAGTTCTTC,CASRPDYNEQFF
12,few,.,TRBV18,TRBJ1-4,TGTGCCAGCTCACCGTCAGGAGAAAAACTGTTTTTT,CASSPSGEKLFF
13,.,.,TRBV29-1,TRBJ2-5,TGCAGCGTTCTGAGGGGGACCCAAGAGACCCAGTACTTC,CSVLRGTQETQYF
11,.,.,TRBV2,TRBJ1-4,TGTGCCAGCAGTATACAGTCACTGCTGTTTTTT,CASSIQSLLFF
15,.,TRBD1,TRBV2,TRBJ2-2,TGTGCCAGCATGATAGGGGGCGGTGGCACCGGGGAGCTGTTTTTT,CASMIGGGGTGELFF
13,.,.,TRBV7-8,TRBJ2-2,TGTGCCAGCAGCCTACGCTCCCCCGGGGAGCTGTTTTTT,CASSLRSPGELFF
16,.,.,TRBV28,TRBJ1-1,TGTGCCAGCAGGTCTCACCGGGGACAAATGAACACTGAAGCTTTCTTT,CASRSHRGQMNTEAFF
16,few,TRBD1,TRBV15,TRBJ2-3,TGTGCCACCAGAGGTGGAGGGACAGGGATCACAGATACGCAGTATTTT,CATRGGGTGITDTQYF
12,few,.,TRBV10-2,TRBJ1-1,TGCGCCAGCAGTGAGGCACAGGCTGAAGCTTTCTTT,CASSEAQAEAFF
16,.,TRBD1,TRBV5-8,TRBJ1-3,TGTGCCAGCAGCTTGACAGGGGACCCGGTCGGAAACACCATATATTTT,CASSLTGDPVGNTIYF
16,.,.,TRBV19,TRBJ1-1,TGTGCCAGTAGTATAGACCCATACAAGTCGAACACTGAAGCTTTCTTT,CASSIDPYKSNTEAFF
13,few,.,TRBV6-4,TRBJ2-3,TGTGCCAGCAGTGAACGCAGGGTAGATACGCAGTATTTT,CASSERRVDTQYF
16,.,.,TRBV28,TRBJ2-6,TGTGCCAGCATCACCGGTTTCTCCTCTGGGGCCAACGTCCTGACTTTC,CASITGFSSGANVLTF
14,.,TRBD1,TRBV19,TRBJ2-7,TGTGCCAGTAGTGTGACAGGTCCCAGGGGGGAGCAGTACTTC,CASSVTGPRGEQYF
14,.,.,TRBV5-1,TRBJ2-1,TGCGCCAGCAGCTGGGGGGAATCCTACAATGAGCAGTTCTTC,CASSWGESYNEQFF
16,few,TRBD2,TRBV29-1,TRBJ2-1,TGCAGCGTTGAACGGGGGACTAGCGGGACCTACAATGAGCAGTTCTTC,CSVERGTSGTYNEQFF
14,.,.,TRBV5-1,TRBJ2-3,TGCGCCAGCAGCTTGGAAAGAGACACAGATACGCAGTATTTT,CASSLERDTDTQYF
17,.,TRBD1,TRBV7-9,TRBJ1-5,TGTGCCAGTGGATGGAGGGACAGGGGCCATAGCAATCAGCCCCAGCATTTT,CASGWRDRGHSNQPQHF
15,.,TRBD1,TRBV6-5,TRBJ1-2,TGTGCCAGCAGTTACCTTATTACAGGGGGCCTTGGCTACACCTTC,CASSYLITGGLGYTF
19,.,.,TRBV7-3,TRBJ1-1,TGTGCCAGCAGCTCTATCGCTTTTGGGACACAGGCCATGAACACTGAAGCTTTCTTT,CASSSIAFGTQAMNTEAFF
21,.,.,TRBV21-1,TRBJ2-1,TGTGCCAGCAGCAACTCGAGGAGGTGCAGGACTAGCGGGGGCCCCTACAATGAGCAGTTCTTC,CASSNSRRCRTSGGPYNEQFF
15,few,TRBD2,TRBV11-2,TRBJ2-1,TGTGCCAGCAGCCATAGCGGGTCCTCCTACAATGAGCAGTTCTTC,CASSHSGSSYNEQFF
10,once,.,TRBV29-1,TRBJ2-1,TGCAGCGTTACCTACGATGAGCAGTTCTTC,CSVTYDEQFF
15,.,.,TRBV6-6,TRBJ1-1,TGTGCCAGCAGTTACGCGCAGGGAGGGGGCACTGAAGCTTTCTTT,CASSYAQGGGTEAFF
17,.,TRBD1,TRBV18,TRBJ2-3,TGTGCCAGCTCACCACTCTCAGGGGGCGCTGTCACAGATACGCAGTATTTT,CASSPLSGGAVTDTQYF
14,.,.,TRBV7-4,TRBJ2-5,TGTGCCAGCAGCTTCGGGACACTCCAAGAGACCCAGTACTTC,CASSFGTLQETQYF
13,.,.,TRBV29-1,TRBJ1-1,TGCAGCCCCCAGGGAGGGTTGAACACTGAAGCTTTCTTT,CSPQGGLNTEAFF
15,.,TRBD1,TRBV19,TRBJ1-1,TGTGCCAGTAGTATAGGGCCAGGGGGAGGAGGTGAAGCTTTCTTT,CASSIGPGGGGEAFF
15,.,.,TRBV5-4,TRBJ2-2,TGTGCCAGCAGGGTCCAGGAGGGTAGCGCCGGGGAGCTGTTTTTT,CASRVQEGSAGELFF
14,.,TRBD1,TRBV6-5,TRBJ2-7,TGTGCCAGCGGGAGGGGGGACAGGGGCTACGAGCAGTACTTC,CASGRGDRGYEQYF
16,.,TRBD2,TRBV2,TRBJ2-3,TGTGCCAGCAGTGGACTTCTAGCGGGAGCCACAGATACGCAGTATTTT,CASSGLLAGATDTQYF
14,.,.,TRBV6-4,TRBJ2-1,TGTGCCAGCAGTGCACAGGGTGTCTACAATGAGCAGTTCTTC,CASSAQGVYNEQFF
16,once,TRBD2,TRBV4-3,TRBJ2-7,TGCGCCAGCAGCCCCGAGGGTAGCGGGAACTCCTACGAGCAGTACTTC,CASSPEGSGNSYEQYF
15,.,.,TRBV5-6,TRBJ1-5,TGTGCCAGCAGCTTGCTCGGGAAGAATAATCAGCCCCAGCATTTT,CASSLLGKNNQPQHF
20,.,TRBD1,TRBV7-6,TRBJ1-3,TGTGCCAGCAGCTCTCTCCTACAGGGGCCTAAAGAGAGCTCTGGAAACACCATATATTTT,CASSSLLQGPKESSGNTIYF
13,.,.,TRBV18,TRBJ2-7,TGTGCCAGCTCACCTGGCAACTCCTACGAGCAGTACTTC,CASSPGNSYEQYF
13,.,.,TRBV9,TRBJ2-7,TGTGCCAGCAGCCCGACTGGGGCGTCTGAGCAGTACTTC,CASSPTGASEQYF
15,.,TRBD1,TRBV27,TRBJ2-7,TGTGCCAGCAGTTTCGGACAGGGGGTCCCTAGCGGGCAGTACTTC,CASSFGQGVPSGQYF
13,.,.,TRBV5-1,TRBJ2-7,TGCGCCAGCAGCTTGGACATATCGTACGAGCAGTACTTC,CASSLDISYEQYF
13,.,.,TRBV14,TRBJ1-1,TGTGCCAGCAGCCAGAACTTGAACACTGAAGCTTTCTTT,CASSQNLNTEAFF
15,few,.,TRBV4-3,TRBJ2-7,TGCGCCAGCAGCCAAGAGATGGGCAGCTCCTACGAGCAGTACTTC,CASSQEMGSSYEQYF
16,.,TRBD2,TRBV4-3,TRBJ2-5,TGCGCCAGCAGCCAAGGTCTTGGTAGCGGGGATGAGACCCAGTACTTC,CASSQGLGSGDETQYF
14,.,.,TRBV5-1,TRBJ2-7,TGCGCCAGCAGCCCATTCCTAATCCCGTACGAGCAGTACTTC,CASSPFLIPYEQYF